This T cell receptor (beta chain) was sequenced during a study of OX40 agonist ivuxolimab in advanced cancers. For the study at large: Head and neck, renal cell, melanoma or hepatocellular carcinoma were the cancers that dose-escalation patients had.

Data came from immunoSEQ multiplex PCR; TCRdb stores just in-frame clones and leaves some out. The profile covers 74,000 or so clones, with more than 70% appearing a single time and 9% to 10% taken by the ten largest. V lost 2 bases and J 3 bases, leaving 13 bases between the germline ends. The CDR3 has 16 amino acids. Germline loops: CDR1 WNHNN, CDR2 SYGVQD (reference sequence). Whole-study results and caveats: At doses 0.1 to 3.0 mg/kg, CD4+ and CD8+ clones expanded. Some of the nonresponding patients also showed low levels of normalized T-cell clonal expansion.

About this clone: No antigen is known for it.

The chain has TRBV10-1 and TRBJ2-2; D might be TRBD1 (6 bases). The sample in question was CD4+ or CD8+ T cells sorted from blood, obtained in a trial of the OX40 agonist ivuxolimab. The sequence was collected from an adult with an advanced solid tumor such as melanoma, head and neck, liver or kidney cancer. The CDR3 loop reads CASSEPGQGYTGELFF. For the CDR3, the DNA is TGCGCCAGCAGTGAGCCGGGGCAGGGGTACACCGGGGAGCTGTTTTTT.